A single sample is the source of the 16 T cell receptor beta chains below, sequenced in a study of shared clonotypes between healthy human individuals. Assay used: immunoSEQ multiplex PCR; TCRdb lists only in-frame clones, some missing. Seen here are some 2,500,000 clones, approximately 93% observed once, and the top ten hold more than 0.35%. Sequences were obtained from naive CD4+ T cells from PBMCs. Stated subset: CD45RA+ positively selected. The source of these receptors is a man between 18 and 35 years old in good health. Some clones in this sample may be carry-over from other donors' samples.

V gene TRBV7-2 combines with J gene TRBJ2-1; D uncertain. In germline, CDR1 is SGHTA, CDR2 FQGNSA. CDR3 size: 12 residues. Trimming took 4 bases from V and 4 from J, leaving 5 bases between them. The CDR3 loop reads CASSSTYNEQFF. DNA of the CDR3: TGTGCCAGCAGCTCAACTTACAATGAGCAGTTCTTC. The full variable domain, with the rest looked up from reference TRBV7-2 and TRBJ2-1, is GAGVSQSPSNKVTEKGKDVELRCDPISGHTALYWYRQSLGQGLEFLIYFQGNSAPDKSGLPSDRFSAERTGGSVSTLTIQRTQQEDSAVYLCASSSTYNEQFFGPGTRLTVL.

The rearrangement links TRBV28 to TRBJ2-1, with D tentatively TRBD2 (5 bases). Germline loops: CDR1 MDHEN, CDR2 SYDVKM. The CDR3 has 12 amino acids. Trimming cost V 4 bases and J 10 bases, with 11 bases left between them. DNA for the CDR3: TGTGCCAGCAGTTCATCCCCGGGAGAGCAGTTCTTC. Protein: CASSSSPGEQFF.

The chain joins TRBV27 to TRBJ1-6, with D uncertain. V was clipped by 3 bases and J by 10 bases, with 10 bases between them. The CDR3 is 13 amino acids. Germline V gene lookup returns CDR1 MNHEY and CDR2 SMNVEV (reference sequence). The CDR3 nucleotides are TGTGCCAGCAGTTTCCCCGGACGGTCACCCCTCCACTTT. Translating gives CASSFPGRSPLHF.

The chain links TRBV29-1 to TRBJ2-1, with 8 bases lining up with TRBD1. V was pared by 5 bases and J by 2 bases, with 5 bases of the junction left unmatched. This CDR3 contains 14 residues. CDR1 and CDR2 from the germline V gene are SQVTM and ANQGSEA. For the CDR3, the DNA is TGCAGCGTTTCTGCCAGGGGGCCCTACAATGAGCAGTTCTTC. This codes for CSVSARGPYNEQFF.

As concerns this clone: This CDR3 is also generated by other DNA sequences in the sample. V usage is TRBV5-1 and J usage is TRBJ1-2, with D possibly matching TRBD1 (6 bases). Trimming took 0 bases from V and 2 from J, leaving 8 bases between them. The CDR3 has 14 residues. Germline CDR1 SGHRS, CDR2 YFSETQ. The CDR3 spells CASSLAGENYGYTF. The CDR3 bases are TGCGCCAGCAGCTTGGCAGGGGAAAACTATGGCTACACCTTC.

V gene TRBV7-9 combines with J gene TRBJ2-7, with D uncertain. CDR3 length equals 15 residues. Germline CDR1 SEHNR, CDR2 FQNEAQ (reference sequence). Trimming removed 5 bases at V and 0 bases at J, with 14 bases between. This CDR3 is CASSPTVAISYEQYF. The CDR3 coding sequence is TGTGCCAGCAGCCCCACAGTAGCTATCTCCTACGAGCAGTACTTC.

There are a few counts of this clone. The CDR3 DNA reads as TGTGCCAGCAGTAATTCCCAGGGGGCTGGAACCTTC. Its translation is CASSNSQGAGTF. The gene calls are TRBV28 and TRBJ1-2; 8 bases map to TRBD1. After removal of 5 bases from V and 14 bases from J, the junction contained 10 bases not matched to a gene. CDR3 size: 12 residues. Germline CDR1 reads MDHEN; CDR2 reads SYDVKM.

The chain recombines TRBV7-9 with TRBJ1-2; perhaps TRBD1 as D (5 bases). CDR1 and CDR2 from the germline V gene are SEHNR and FQNEAQ (reference sequence). V was cut by 2 bases and J by 1 base, with 14 bases left in between. The CDR3 has 16 residues. The CDR3 reads CASSLSRGRGNYGYTF. CDR3 DNA sequence: TGTGCCAGCAGCTTAAGTCGGGGACGGGGTAACTATGGCTACACCTTC. The variable domain in full, completed from reference TRBV7-9 and TRBJ1-2, reads DTGVSQNPRHKITKRGQNVTFRCDPISEHNRLYWYRQTLGQGPEFLTYFQNEAQLEKSRLLSDRFSAERPKGSFSTLEIQRTEQGDSAMYLCASSLSRGRGNYGYTFGSGTRLTVV.

The chain uses TRBV7-2 and TRBJ2-2; TRBD2 matches at 13 bases. This CDR3 has 16 amino acids. Germline V gene lookup returns CDR1 SGHTA and CDR2 FQGNSA. After removal of 8 bases from V and 7 bases from J, the junction contained 10 bases not matched to a gene. CDR3 residues: CASDRSGLAGHGELFF. CDR3 nucleotides: TGTGCCAGCGACCGTTCGGGACTAGCGGGACACGGGGAGCTGTTTTTT.

This clone was counted a single time. The rearrangement links TRBV5-1 to TRBJ2-2, with 10 bases matching TRBD2. The CDR3 is 16 residues long. Trimming took 4 bases from V and 4 from J; bases not matched to a gene: 7. Germline V CDR1 and CDR2: SGHRS, YFSETQ. This CDR3 reads CASSPWTSGTTGELFF. CDR3 coding DNA: TGCGCCAGCAGCCCCTGGACTAGCGGAACCACCGGGGAGCTGTTTTTT. Supplemented by reference TRBV5-1 and TRBJ2-2, the full variable domain reads KAGVTQTPRYLIKTRGQQVTLSCSPISGHRSVSWYQQTPGQGLQFLFEYFSETQRNKGNFPGRFSGRQFSNSRSEMNVSTLELGDSALYLCASSPWTSGTTGELFFGEGSRLTVL.

The rearrangement links TRBV7-3 to TRBJ1-2; D not certain. Germline V gene lookup returns CDR1 SGHTA and CDR2 FQGTGA. V was pared by 1 base and J by 5 bases, with 8 bases between. There are 13 residues in the CDR3. CDR3 bases: TGTGCCAGCAGCTTAAAGCTCAGTTATGGCTACACCTTC. This sequence encodes CASSLKLSYGYTF.

This clone was counted once. The rearrangement joins TRBV7-9 to TRBJ2-3; D remains ambiguous. Germline V gene data show CDR1 as SEHNR and CDR2 as FQNEAQ (reference sequence). V was shortened by 1 base and J by 2 bases, with 13 bases between the two germline ends. This CDR3 has 16 residues. CDR3 nucleotides: TGTGCCAGCAGCTTAGGGTTGGCAGACCCCACAGATACGCAGTATTTT. Translation gives CASSLGLADPTDTQYF.

The V and J genes are TRBV4-2 and TRBJ1-4, with a possible D match to TRBD1 (6 bases). The CDR3 spans 14 residues. Per the germline V gene, CDR1 is LGHNA and CDR2 is YNFKEQ. The V gene lost 1 base and the J gene lost 5 bases, with 8 bases spanning the gap. CDR3 DNA sequence: TGTGCCAGCAGCCAAGGGGGGCGGAATGAAAAACTGTTTTTT. Translating gives CASSQGGRNEKLFF.

The chain couples TRBV6-6 to TRBJ1-5, with D tentatively TRBD1 (5 bases). From germline, CDR1 is MNHNY and CDR2 SVGAGI (reference sequence). The CDR3 covers 14 residues. V gave up 0 bases and J gave up 5 bases, with 8 bases separating them. In DNA form, the CDR3 reads TGTGCCAGCAGTTACTCGAGGGACGATCAGCCCCAGCATTTT. Its translation: CASSYSRDDQPQHF.

The CDR3 reads CSVQRGRSYEQYF. CDR3 nucleotides: TGCAGCGTACAAAGGGGACGCTCCTACGAGCAGTACTTC. The chain carries TRBV29-1 and TRBJ2-7; D might be TRBD1 or TRBD2, each matching 5 bases. Looked up from germline, CDR1 is SQVTM and CDR2 is ANQGSEA. Deletions cut 6 bases from V and 0 bases from J, with 12 bases between. The CDR3 spans 13 residues.

This rearrangement joins TRBV29-1 to TRBJ2-3; TRBD1 aligns across 9 bases. Germline CDR1 SQVTM, CDR2 ANQGSEA. This CDR3 is 15 amino acids long. Unmatched junction bases numbered 8, after V lost 3 bases and J lost 4 bases. The DNA for the CDR3 is TGCAGCGTTGATGGTTGGACAGGGGTTCCAGATACGCAGTATTTT. This encodes CSVDGWTGVPDTQYF.